A single sample is the source of the 9 T cell receptor beta chains below, sequenced in a study of human T cells and chemical hapten exposure. TCRdb reprocessed the RACE reads via MiXCR and lists one record per CDR3 protein. The repertoire holds more than 65,000 distinct CDR3 sequences, with around 7.8% as singletons. The time point denotes: patch test 1, 2 weeks after DPC sensitization. Treatment given: therapeutic diphenylcyclopropenone sensitization with weekly scalp DPC. The starting material was whole blood, obtained in connection with sensitization to the hapten diphenylcyclopropenone (DPC). The receptors derive from a woman in her thirties with alopecia areata. Some clones in this sample may be carry-over from other donors' samples.

There are many counts of this clonotype. V is TRBV5-1 and J is TRBJ2-7, with 8 bases aligning to TRBD2. Trimming at V came to 4 bases and at J to 1 base, leaving 10 bases not matched to a gene. The CDR3 consists of 16 residues. Germline-derived CDR1 and CDR2 are SGHRS and YFSETQ. CDR3 residues: CASSVTSGRTSYEQYF. CDR3 DNA: TGCGCCAGCAGCGTAACTAGCGGAAGAACGTCCTACGAGCAGTACTTC.

This clonotype was counted only a few times. Compared with germline, one end of the junction differs, possibly owing to a read error. The chain has TRBV2 and TRBJ1-2; TRBD1 aligns across 7 bases. The germline CDR1 and CDR2 sequences are SNHLY and FYNNEI. This CDR3 is 14 amino acids long. Here the CDR3 reads CASKREIGDSLLSF. The CDR3 bases are TGTGCCAGCAAAAGGGAGATAGGGGACAGCCTTCTTTCCTTC.

This clonotype was seen ten or more times. V and J are TRBV28 and TRBJ2-7; D is uncertain. V lost 2 bases and J 2 bases, leaving 10 bases between the germline ends. CDR1 MDHEN and CDR2 SYDVKM come from the germline V gene. The CDR3 has 14 amino acids. The CDR3 here is CASSLSMGTYEQYF. In nucleotides, the CDR3 is TGTGCCAGCAGTTTAAGTATGGGAACCTACGAGCAGTACTTC. Drawing the rest from reference TRBV28 and TRBJ2-7, the complete variable domain is DVKVTQSSRYLVKRTGEKVFLECVQDMDHENMFWYRQDPGLGLRLIYFSYDVKMKEKGDIPEGYSVSREKKERFSLILESASTNQTSMYLCASSLSMGTYEQYFGPGTRLTVT.

This clonotype was observed at least ten times. V and J are TRBV20-1 and TRBJ2-3; D ambiguous. V lost 1 base, J lost 3 bases, and 17 bases lay in between. Germline CDR1 is DFQATT and CDR2 is SNEGSKA (reference sequence). The CDR3 spans 16 residues. The CDR3 DNA follows: TGCAGTGCTAGAGGGGAACCCACTTTCAGAACAGATACGCAGTATTTT. Its protein is CSARGEPTFRTDTQYF.

This clonotype has at least ten counts. V is TRBV20-1 and J is TRBJ1-2, with 10 bases that match TRBD1. There are 17 residues in the CDR3. V shed 0 bases, J shed 1 base, and the junction held 8 bases outside the gene matches. In germline, CDR1 is DFQATT, CDR2 SNEGSKA (reference sequence). This chain's CDR3 is CSARDRDRGLGNYGYTF. The CDR3 DNA follows: TGCAGTGCTAGAGATCGAGACAGGGGGCTTGGTAACTATGGCTACACCTTC.

This chain uses TRBV7-9 with TRBJ1-5, with 9 positions matching TRBD1. With V trimmed by 5 bases and J by 5 bases, 4 bases remained unmatched. CDR3 length: 14 amino acids. Germline lookup yields CDR1 SEHNR and CDR2 FQNEAQ (reference sequence). This CDR3 is CASSPTGGDQPQHF. The DNA of the CDR3 is TGTGCCAGCAGCCCCACAGGGGGCGATCAGCCCCAGCATTTT.

This clonotype was detected ten times or more. V is TRBV6-5 and J is TRBJ2-1, with 8 bases identical to TRBD2. CDR3 length equals 12 residues. The V and J ends lost 6 bases and 12 bases, in that order; junction bases with no gene match: 7. Germline CDR1 reads MNHEY; CDR2 reads SVGAGI. CDR3 residues: CASRGQAGVQFF. The DNA for the CDR3 is TGTGCCAGCAGGGGCCAAGCGGGGGTGCAGTTCTTC.

This clonotype occurred many times. This chain links TRBV2 with TRBJ2-5; 8 bases agree with TRBD2. This CDR3 has 15 residues. With V trimmed by 7 bases and J by 1 base, 8 bases remained unmatched. Germline lookup yields CDR1 SNHLY and CDR2 FYNNEI. The CDR3 reads CASKYSGALQETQYF. CDR3 sequence (DNA): TGTGCCAGCAAATATAGCGGGGCACTCCAAGAGACCCAGTACTTC.

This clonotype showed up just a few times. V and J are TRBV12-3 or TRBV12-4 and TRBJ1-2, with 7 bases lining up with TRBD1. The CDR3 runs 14 residues. V shed 4 bases and J 4 bases; nucleotides not matched to a gene: 6. CDR3 sequence (DNA): TGTGCCAGCAGTTATTGGGGACAGTCCTATGGCTACACCTTC. Encoded protein: CASSYWGQSYGYTF.